Sequencing of this TCR beta chain was carried out in a study of T cell responses to AZD1222 COVID-19 vaccine. TCRdb keeps only in-frame clones here, not all; method: immunoSEQ multiplex PCR. The table has about 100,000 clones, about nine tenths seen once. Germline V gene data show CDR1 as SGHDN and CDR2 as FVKESK. The CDR3 has 14 residues. Trimming removed 1 base from V and 5 bases from J, with 11 bases in between. The sequence was collected from an adult in good health. V gene TRBV14 combines with J gene TRBJ1-1; D is unresolved. The source was peripheral blood, collected on day 0 of AZD1222 vaccination. In DNA, the CDR3 is TGTGCCAGCAGCCAAGTCGGTAGACCGACTGAAGCTTTCTTT. Residues: CASSQVGRPTEAFF.